A selection of T cell receptor beta chains follows, all from one sample in a study of blood T cells in healthy people across ages. In TCRdb, the 5' RACE reads were re-called with MiXCR into one record per CDR3 protein. The sample includes some 1.5 million distinct CDR3 sequences, 28% of them seen just once. Sequenced material: blood. The receptors shown here come from a woman in her twenties or thirties in good health. The CDR3 runs from the conserved cysteine through the conserved F or W. D genes are given only for firm matches. Rows give clone size only sometimes, using once, few, many, or a class for an expanded clone.

v_gene	j_gene	abundance	d_gene	CDR3nt	CDR3aa
TRBV7-2	TRBJ2-1	NA	TRBD1	TGTGCCAGCAGCTACAGGGGGCGCATTGAGCAGTTCTTC	CASSYRGRIEQFF
TRBV12-3/TRBV12-4	TRBJ2-7	many	TRBD1	TGTGCCAGCAGTTTAGGGACAGGGGTCGGTCCCTACGAGCAGTACTTC	CASSLGTGVGPYEQYF
TRBV29-1	TRBJ2-1	many	NA	TGCAGCGTTGAAGAACGGGCAGGGATGCAGTTCTTC	CSVEERAGMQFF
TRBV6-2/TRBV6-3	TRBJ1-5	NA	NA	TGTGCCAGCAGGCGACAGGCGGGCGGGGATCAGCCCCAGCATTTT	CASRRQAGGDQPQHF
TRBV11-2	TRBJ1-1	NA	NA	TGTGCCAGCAGCTTTCGGGGCAATATGAACACTGAAGCTTTCTTT	CASSFRGNMNTEAFF
TRBV20-1	TRBJ2-7	NA	NA	TGCAGTGCTAGAGAGGGTAGCGGAAGGACGGAGCAGTACTTC	CSAREGSGRTEQYF
TRBV9	TRBJ1-6	few	NA	TGTGCCAGCAGTCCAGTCGGTGATTCACCCCTCCACTTT	CASSPVGDSPLHF
TRBV6-6	TRBJ2-4	few	NA	TGTGCCAGCAGTTCGTACTACGGGCAGTACTTC	CASSSYYGQYF
TRBV28	TRBJ2-7	many	NA	TGTGCCAGCAGTCCCCAGAGTAGGAAGGGGGAAACCTACGAGCAGTACTTC	CASSPQSRKGETYEQYF
TRBV5-1	TRBJ2-7	NA	TRBD2	TGCGCCAGCAGCTTGGATGTAGCGGGGAATGAGCAGTACTTC	CASSLDVAGNEQYF
TRBV20-1	TRBJ2-3	few	TRBD2	TGCAGTGCTAGGGGGACTAGCGGGACCCCAGATACGCAGTATTTT	CSARGTSGTPDTQYF
TRBV20-1	TRBJ2-1	NA	NA	TGCAGTGCGTTATTGGGGGGGCCCGGCAATGAGCAGTTCTTC	CSALLGGPGNEQFF
TRBV5-1	TRBJ2-7	many	NA	TGCGCCAGCAGCTCAGGACGGCTCAGCTGGGAGCAGTACTTC	CASSSGRLSWEQYF
TRBV20-1	TRBJ2-4	NA	TRBD1	TGCAGTGCTAGAAGCTGGGACAGAGGGGGCCTAGCCAAAAACATTCAGTACTTC	CSARSWDRGGLAKNIQYF
TRBV5-1	TRBJ1-2	NA	NA	TGTGCCAGCAGAGGGGCAGCATCTAACTATGGCTACACCTTC	CASRGAASNYGYTF
TRBV11-2	TRBJ1-2	NA	TRBD1	TGTGCCAGCAGCTTAGGGGGGACAGGCGGGTTCGGCTACACCTTC	CASSLGGTGGFGYTF
TRBV20-1	TRBJ2-6	NA	TRBD1	TGCAGTGCTAGGGCAACTCCGGGACAGGGGGCGTTGGGGGCCAACGTCCTGACTTTC	CSARATPGQGALGANVLTF
TRBV5-1	TRBJ2-6	NA	TRBD2	TGCGCCAGCAGCTCTATTAGCGGGGGGAACTCTGGGGCCAACGTCCTGACTTTC	CASSSISGGNSGANVLTF
TRBV4-1	TRBJ2-5	NA	TRBD1	TGCGCCAGCAGCCTCGGACAGGAACCGGAGACCCAGTACTTC	CASSLGQEPETQYF
TRBV7-9	TRBJ2-1	NA	TRBD1	TGTGCCAGCAGCTCCCGGGACAGGGTAAATGAGCAGTTCTTC	CASSSRDRVNEQFF
TRBV7-9	TRBJ2-3	few	NA	TGTGCCAGCAGCGTGGACAGTCGGGTCACAGATACGCAGTATTTT	CASSVDSRVTDTQYF
TRBV6-2/TRBV6-3	TRBJ2-7	NA	TRBD2	TGTGCCAGCCGGGATAGTGGGACTAGCGACGAGCAGTACTTC	CASRDSGTSDEQYF
TRBV12-3/TRBV12-4	TRBJ2-3	once	TRBD2	TGTGCCAGCAGTTTAATAGCGGGAGGTATAACAGATTCGCAGTATTTT	CASSLIAGGITDSQYF
TRBV9	TRBJ2-1	NA	NA	TGTGCCAGCAGCCCACCGGACTCCGAGCGGAATGAGCAGTTCTTC	CASSPPDSERNEQFF
TRBV4-2	TRBJ2-7	many	NA	TGTGCCAGCAGCCAAGAATGGGTCGGACCCCTGACAACCTACGAGCAGTACTTC	CASSQEWVGPLTTYEQYF
TRBV5-1	TRBJ2-2	NA	TRBD1	TGCGCCAGCAGCTTGAGGAGACAGGGAACCGGGGAGCTGTTTTTT	CASSLRRQGTGELFF
TRBV6-5	TRBJ2-1	NA	NA	TGTGCCAGCAGTTCGGACACCAACCTTTACAATGAGCAGTTCTTC	CASSSDTNLYNEQFF
TRBV28	TRBJ2-7	NA	TRBD1	TGTGCCAGCAGTTTAATGTCTTTGAGGCACAGGGGGCGATCGGGTGAGCAGTACTTC	CASSLMSLRHRGRSGEQYF
TRBV19	TRBJ2-7	NA	TRBD2	TGTGCCAGTAGTACGCTTCCGGGACTAGCGGGAGTAACGAACGAGCAGTACTTC	CASSTLPGLAGVTNEQYF
TRBV28	TRBJ2-5	NA	TRBD1	TGTGCCAGCCGCAGTTTGTTTTTCGCCGGGACAGGGGGCAGCGAGACCCAGTACTTC	CASRSLFFAGTGGSETQYF
TRBV18	TRBJ1-1	NA	NA	TGTGCCAGCTCACCGACTGGTATGGACACTGAAGCTTTCTTT	CASSPTGMDTEAFF
TRBV15	TRBJ1-1	few	NA	TGTGCCACCAGCAGAAGGGGATACCCAGACGAAGAAGCTTTCTTT	CATSRRGYPDEEAFF
TRBV7-9	TRBJ2-4	many	TRBD1	TGTGCCAGCAGCTCAACAGGGGGCCCTGGGGAGCAGTACTTC	CASSSTGGPGEQYF
TRBV20-1	TRBJ2-5	many	NA	TGCAGTGGTATCTCCCAAGAGACCCAGTACTTC	CSGISQETQYF
TRBV6-4	TRBJ2-1	NA	TRBD2	TGTGCCAGCAGTGACGGGGCGGGAGTGAATGAGCAGTTCTTC	CASSDGAGVNEQFF
TRBV20-1	TRBJ2-3	NA	NA	TGCAGTGCCAAGCCCCGCGGAGCTAGCACAGATACGCAGTATTTT	CSAKPRGASTDTQYF
TRBV6-6	TRBJ1-1	NA	NA	TGTGCCAGCAGTTACGGTCCACAGATGAACACTGAAGCTTTCTTT	CASSYGPQMNTEAFF
TRBV24-1	TRBJ2-5	few	NA	TGTGCCACCAGTGATCCGTATGACCAAGAGACCCAGTACTTC	CATSDPYDQETQYF
TRBV10-3	TRBJ1-1	NA	NA	TGTGCCATCAGTGGGTTGGAGAACACTGAAGCTTTCTTT	CAISGLENTEAFF
TRBV27	TRBJ1-1	NA	NA	TGTGCCAGCAGCCTATTCGGTACCACTGAAGCTTTCTTT	CASSLFGTTEAFF
TRBV12-3/TRBV12-4	TRBJ1-1	NA	NA	TGTGCCAGCAGTTTAAGAACAGGGTTATGGGACACTGAAGCTTTCTTT	CASSLRTGLWDTEAFF
TRBV18	TRBJ1-6	NA	NA	TGTGCCAGCTCACCAACGTACAAGGATTCACCCCTCCACTTT	CASSPTYKDSPLHF
TRBV2	TRBJ2-5	many	NA	TGTGCCAGCAGTGACAGTGGCCAAGAGACCCAGTACTTC	CASSDSGQETQYF
TRBV5-1	TRBJ2-5	NA	NA	TGCGCCAGCAAACCACGGGAAAAAGAGACCCAGTACTTC	CASKPREKETQYF
TRBV18	TRBJ1-6	few	NA	TGTGCCAGCTCACCAACGGCCGGGGTTAATTCACCCCTCCACTTT	CASSPTAGVNSPLHF
TRBV5-6	TRBJ2-7	once	NA	TGTACCAGCAGCTTGACCGGGACCCCCGCCTACGAGCAGTACTTC	CTSSLTGTPAYEQYF
TRBV27	TRBJ2-3	NA	TRBD2	TGTGCCAGCAGTTTACAGGGACTAGCGGTACTCGATACGCAGTATTTT	CASSLQGLAVLDTQYF
TRBV19	TRBJ2-7	NA	TRBD1	TGTGCCAGTAGTATAGGGGGACAGGGCTACGAGCAGTACTTC	CASSIGGQGYEQYF
TRBV20-1	TRBJ1-6	few	NA	TGCAGTGCACGGAACAGGGATTCACCCCTCCACTTT	CSARNRDSPLHF
TRBV29-1	TRBJ2-7	NA	NA	TGCAGCGATCGGTACTCGGGGGCCCTTTTCTCCTACGAGCAGTACTTC	CSDRYSGALFSYEQYF
TRBV6-2/TRBV6-3	TRBJ2-7	NA	TRBD2	TGTGCCAGCAGTTACGCTAGACGGGAGGCCTACGAGCAGTACTTC	CASSYARREAYEQYF
TRBV7-2	TRBJ2-5	NA	TRBD1	TGTGCCAGCAGGCTGCGGACAGGAACACAAGAGACCCAGTACTTC	CASRLRTGTQETQYF
TRBV27	TRBJ2-3	few	NA	TGTGCCAGCAGTTTTTTCGGGTCGGGAGATACGCAGTATTTT	CASSFFGSGDTQYF